Here is one T cell receptor (beta chain) with its context. These data belong to a study of tumor-infiltrating lymphocytes in localized non-small cell lung cancer. Profiling relied on immunoSEQ multiplex PCR, and the TCRdb table lists in-frame clones only, not all of them. The profile covers approximately 17,000 clones, with over 65% appearing a single time and over 8.5% taken by the ten largest. The junction had 10 bases not matched to a gene; V was cut back by 7 bases and J by 5 bases. The CDR3 sequence is 14 residues long. Germline lookup yields CDR1 SNHLY and CDR2 FYNNEI. Sequences were obtained from lung tumor tissue. This clonotype was sampled from a human donor with non-small cell lung cancer. The J gene is TRBJ2-5, the V gene TRBV2; 7 nucleotides agree with TRBD1. Here the CDR3 reads CASNQQGSGETQYF. CDR3 DNA sequence: TGTGCCAGCAACCAACAGGGGTCTGGGGAGACCCAGTACTTC.